This T cell receptor (beta chain) appears in the sequencing data of a study of CD8 T cells in ankylosing spondylitis. Study-wide points: Reportedly, disease-linked clones are significantly enriched in ankylosing spondylitis patients' matched synovial fluid.

Library preparation for TCR beta used quantitative 5'-RACE with molecular barcodes. TCRdb ran MiXCR on the 5' RACE reads and lists one entry per CDR3 protein. The table has under 250,000 distinct CDR3 sequences, 10% seen once. There are many counts of this clonotype. Its antigen is unknown. This TCR was recovered from a male donor with ankylosing spondylitis or in good health (not recorded which). The source material was blood, either unsorted or a sorted T cell fraction (not recorded which).

CDR3 sequence: CASSYEGTGDRAFF. The CDR3 coding sequence is TGTGCCAGCAGTTACGAAGGGACAGGGGATCGAGCTTTCTTT. The chain uses TRBV6-5 and TRBJ1-1; TRBD1 agrees at 10 bases. Germline values: CDR1 MNHEY, CDR2 SVGAGI. V shed 2 bases, J shed 10 bases, and the junction held 7 bases outside the gene matches. There are 14 residues in the CDR3.